Below, 24 T cell receptor beta chains from the same sample are listed, as sequenced in a study of blood T cell repertoires in COVID-19. Sequencing was performed with immunoSEQ multiplex PCR; in TCRdb, only in-frame clones are kept and a portion is missing. The table lists some 50,000 clones, approximately 93% of them singletons. Sequencing was done on a sample of peripheral blood. These receptors were collected from a man aged 60-69 years with COVID-19, enrolled during active disease.

The V and J genes are TRBV7-2 and TRBJ2-7; D might be TRBD1 (6 bases). Germline CDR1 is SGHTA and CDR2 is FQGNSA. Trimming left V 2 bases short and J 0 bases short, with 11 bases between. There are 15 residues in the CDR3. The CDR3 region has the DNA TGTGCCAGCAGCTTAAATGGACAGTTCTCCTACGAGCAGTACTTC. Translated: CASSLNGQFSYEQYF.

This clone was detected once. DNA of the CDR3: TGTGCCAGTAGTCCGGGCCCCGCGGGGCAGTACTTC. Its protein is CASSPGPAGQYF. J is TRBJ2-7 and V is TRBV19; the D gene is possibly TRBD2 (5 bases). The CDR3 is made up of 12 amino acids. The V gene's germline CDR1 is LNHDA and CDR2 SQIVND (reference sequence). V dropped 5 bases and J dropped 9 bases, with 14 bases sitting between them.

V and J are TRBV3-1 (or the pseudogene TRBV3-2) and TRBJ2-3, with 7 bases aligning to TRBD2. Germline V CDR1 and CDR2: LGHDT, YNNKEL (reference sequence). The CDR3 sequence is 13 residues long. V trimming: 4 bases; J trimming: 4 bases; junction bases outside the gene matches: 2. CDR3 sequence: CASSRGGADTQYF. CDR3 sequence (DNA): TGTGCCAGCAGCCGGGGAGGGGCAGATACGCAGTATTTT.

The J gene is TRBJ2-3, the V gene TRBV18; 7 nucleotides line up with TRBD2. CDR1 and CDR2 (germline): KGHSH, LQKENI. Trimming took 6 bases from V and 1 from J; bases not matched to a gene: 7. This CDR3 has 15 residues. The CDR3 DNA is TGTGCCAGCTCTCCCTTGGGGGGGGGCACAGATACGCAGTATTTT. Its protein product is CASSPLGGGTDTQYF.

V gene TRBV5-8 combines with J gene TRBJ1-2; 7 nucleotides agree with TRBD1. The V gene end was trimmed by 4 bases and the J gene end by 6 bases; junction bases not matched to a gene: 3. The CDR3 has 12 amino acids. Germline CDR1 reads SGHTS; CDR2 reads YDEGEE. CDR3 nucleotides: TGTGCCAGCAGCCAGACAGGGAATGGCTACACCTTC. It codes for CASSQTGNGYTF.

The V call is TRBV28, the J call TRBJ2-5, with D uncertain. With 2 bases removed from V and 2 bases from J, the gap between germline ends came to 9 bases. CDR1 and CDR2 from the germline V gene are MDHEN and SYDVKM. CDR3 length: 14 residues. CDR3 coding DNA: TGTGCCAGCAGTTTAGATCACAGTCAAGAGACCCAGTACTTC. This gives the protein CASSLDHSQETQYF.

The chain employs TRBV7-3 and TRBJ2-7; 10 positions agree with TRBD1. Germline CDR1 and CDR2: SGHTA and FQGTGA. Trimming at V came to 2 bases and at J to 3 bases, leaving 22 bases not matched to a gene. This CDR3 is 21 amino acids long. The CDR3 DNA follows: TGTGCCAGCAGCTTACCCCGGGGGATACCGTATGAAAGGGACAGGGGCTACGAGCAGTACTTC. Amino acids: CASSLPRGIPYERDRGYEQYF.

The V call is TRBV23-1, the J call TRBJ2-7, with TRBD1 identical over 9 bases. TRBV23-1 is an ORF, and what it does is uncertain. This CDR3 has 16 residues. V lost 8 bases, J lost 0 bases, and 11 bases stayed unmatched. DNA for the CDR3: TGCGCCAGCCCCGCCCGGGACAGGGCCGTCTCCTACGAGCAGTACTTC. Residues: CASPARDRAVSYEQYF.

This chain joins TRBV6-5 and TRBJ1-6; D possibly corresponds to TRBD1 (5 bases). Looked up from germline, CDR1 is MNHEY and CDR2 is SVGAGI. The CDR3 runs 14 residues. The V gene lost 6 bases and the J gene lost 10 bases, with 16 bases spanning the gap. CDR3 sequence (DNA): TGTGCCAGCAGCCCACGGGGGGTATTATCACCCCTCCACTTT. Translating it yields CASSPRGVLSPLHF.

The chain carries TRBV5-1 and TRBJ1-1; the match to TRBD1 covers 9 bases. Germline CDR1 and CDR2: SGHRS and YFSETQ. J was trimmed by 3 bases and V by 2 bases; bases with no gene match: 5. This CDR3 comprises 15 residues. The CDR3 sequence: CASSLQGARDTEAFF. The CDR3 DNA follows: TGCGCCAGCAGCTTACAGGGGGCGCGGGACACTGAAGCTTTCTTT.

The rearrangement uses TRBV7-9 and TRBJ2-5; D remains unclear. Germline assignment: CDR1 SEHNR and CDR2 FQNEAQ (reference sequence). The CDR3 totals 13 residues. V was cut by 1 base and J by 4 bases, with 7 bases left in between. CDR3 in amino acids: CASSLVHGETQYF. Here the CDR3 DNA reads TGTGCCAGCAGCTTAGTTCACGGAGAGACCCAGTACTTC.

This CDR3 is CASSLEQGSGYTF. In DNA form, the CDR3 reads TGCGCCAGCAGCTTGGAACAGGGCTCTGGCTACACCTTC. This sequence joins TRBV5-1 and TRBJ1-2, with a possible D match to TRBD1 (6 bases). This CDR3 is built from 13 residues. Germline V lookup: CDR1 SGHRS, CDR2 YFSETQ. The V end was cut by 0 bases, the J end by 7 bases, with 10 bases between.

This rearrangement joins TRBV27 to TRBJ1-2; D is unresolved. Germline-derived CDR1 and CDR2 are MNHEY and SMNVEV (reference sequence). The CDR3 is 15 residues long. Trimming removed 5 bases from V and 9 bases from J, with 22 bases in between. The CDR3 here is CASSPPPGVRTSYTF. Written as DNA, the CDR3 is TGTGCCAGCAGTCCCCCCCCCGGGGTCAGGACGAGCTACACCTTC.

The gene calls are TRBV6-4 and TRBJ2-7; 7 bases map to TRBD2. The CDR3 loop spans 17 amino acids. Germline V gives CDR1 MRHNA, CDR2 SNTAGT. Trimming removed 2 bases from V and 6 bases from J; junction bases left unmatched: 16. The CDR3 protein is CASSDPPGRERSTEQYF. In nucleotides, the CDR3 is TGTGCCAGCAGTGACCCCCCGGGGCGGGAGAGGTCCACCGAGCAGTACTTC.

V usage is TRBV29-1 and J usage is TRBJ1-2; 7 bases line up with TRBD1. The CDR3 runs 12 residues. Germline CDR1 is SQVTM and CDR2 is ANQGSEA. The V gene end was trimmed by 6 bases and the J gene end by 8 bases; junction bases not matched to a gene: 9. The CDR3 DNA reads TGCAGCGTCTTTGACAGGGTATGGGGCTACACCTTC. Amino acid sequence: CSVFDRVWGYTF.

J is TRBJ1-1 and V is TRBV5-6; D gene uncertain. The CDR3 is made up of 15 amino acids. The germline V gene encodes CDR1 SGHDT and CDR2 YYEEEE. V was pared by 0 bases and J by 0 bases, with 9 bases between. The CDR3 region has the DNA TGTGCCAGCAGCTTGGTGCGGGGAATGAACACTGAAGCTTTCTTT. Its translation is CASSLVRGMNTEAFF.

The chain joins TRBV7-8 to TRBJ1-5, with D possibly TRBD1 on 6 matching bases. The germline V and J ends were trimmed by 5 bases and 5 bases, with 13 bases remaining between them. The germline V gene encodes CDR1 SGHVS and CDR2 FQNEAQ. The CDR3 consists of 14 residues. The DNA of the CDR3 is TGTGCCAGCAGCCCGGACAGCGGATATCAGCCCCAGCATTTT. Translating it yields CASSPDSGYQPQHF.

The chain is built from TRBV7-3 and TRBJ2-7, with D tentatively TRBD2 (5 bases). Trimming took 5 bases from V and 5 from J, leaving 16 bases between them. Germline V gives CDR1 SGHTA, CDR2 FQGTGA. CDR3 length: 14 residues. This CDR3 reads CASSPGGSSNEQYF. The CDR3 DNA sequence: TGTGCCAGCAGCCCCGGAGGATCTTCGAACGAGCAGTACTTC.

The genes are TRBV18 and TRBJ1-6; no clear D. Germline V gives CDR1 KGHSH, CDR2 LQKENI. This CDR3 contains 13 residues. The germline V and J ends were trimmed by 6 bases and 13 bases, with 16 bases remaining between them. The DNA for the CDR3 is TGTGCCAGCTCGCCGGCCCTTAGCTCGCCCCTCCACTTT. It translates to CASSPALSSPLHF.

This chain joins TRBV5-1 and TRBJ2-1, with 9 bases that match TRBD1. Trimming cost V 4 bases and J 6 bases; bases outside gene matches: 5. Germline-derived CDR1 and CDR2 are SGHRS and YFSETQ. The CDR3 extends over 14 amino acids. This chain's CDR3 is CASSPGTGINEQFF. CDR3 sequence (DNA): TGCGCCAGCAGCCCCGGGACAGGGATCAATGAGCAGTTCTTC.

The chain joins TRBV9 to TRBJ2-5; D is perhaps TRBD2 (6 bases). Germline V gene lookup returns CDR1 SGDLS and CDR2 YYNGEE. The CDR3 totals 14 residues. V was trimmed by 4 bases and J by 5 bases, leaving 15 bases between them. The CDR3 nucleotides are TGTGCCAGCAGCATTCCCGGGGCGGGGGAGACCCAGTACTTC. As protein: CASSIPGAGETQYF.

The chain is built from TRBV30 and TRBJ1-2; 8 nucleotides agree with TRBD1. Unmatched junction bases numbered 3, after V lost 2 bases and J lost 7 bases. The CDR3 is 12 residues long. Looked up from germline, CDR1 is GTSNPN and CDR2 is SVGIG (reference sequence). This CDR3 reads CAWSTGGGGYTF. The CDR3 coding sequence is TGTGCCTGGAGTACAGGGGGGGGTGGCTACACCTTC.

V is TRBV6-5 and J is TRBJ1-1; D remains unclear. V shed 9 bases and J shed 0 bases, with 17 bases lying between them. From germline, CDR1 is MNHEY and CDR2 SVGAGI. CDR3 length: 15 amino acids. DNA for the CDR3: TGTGCCAGTCGATTAACTAGATCGATGAACACTGAAGCTTTCTTT. As protein: CASRLTRSMNTEAFF.

This chain joins TRBV10-3 and TRBJ1-3; a weak D match, TRBD1 (5 bases). The germline V and J ends were trimmed by 11 bases and 1 base, with 18 bases remaining between them. The germline CDR1 and CDR2 sequences are ENHRY and SYGVKD. This CDR3 comprises 15 residues. The CDR3 loop reads CAAQGLSSSGNTIYF. The CDR3 region has the DNA TGTGCCGCCCAGGGCCTTAGCTCGTCTGGAAACACCATATATTTT.